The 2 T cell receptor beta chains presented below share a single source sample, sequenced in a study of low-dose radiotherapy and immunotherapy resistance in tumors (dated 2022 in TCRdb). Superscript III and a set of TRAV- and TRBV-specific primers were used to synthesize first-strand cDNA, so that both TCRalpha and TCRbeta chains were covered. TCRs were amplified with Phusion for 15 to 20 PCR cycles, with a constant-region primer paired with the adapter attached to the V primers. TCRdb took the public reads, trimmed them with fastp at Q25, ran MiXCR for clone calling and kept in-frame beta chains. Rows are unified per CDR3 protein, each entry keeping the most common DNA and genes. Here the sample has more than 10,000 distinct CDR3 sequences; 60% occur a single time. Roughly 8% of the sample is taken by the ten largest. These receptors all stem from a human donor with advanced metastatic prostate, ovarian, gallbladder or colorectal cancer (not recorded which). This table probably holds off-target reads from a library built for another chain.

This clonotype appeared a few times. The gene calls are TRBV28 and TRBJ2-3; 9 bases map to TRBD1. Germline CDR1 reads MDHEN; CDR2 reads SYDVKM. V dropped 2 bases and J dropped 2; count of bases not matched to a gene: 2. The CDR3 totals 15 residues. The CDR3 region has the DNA TGTGCCAGCAGTTTAGGGACAGGGCACACAGATACGCAGTATTTT. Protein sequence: CASSLGTGHTDTQYF.

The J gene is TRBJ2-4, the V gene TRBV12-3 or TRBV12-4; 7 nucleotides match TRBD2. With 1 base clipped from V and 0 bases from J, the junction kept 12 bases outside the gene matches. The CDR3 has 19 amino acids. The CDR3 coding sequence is TGTGCCAGCAGTTTAGGGGTGCTAGCGGATACAATAGCCAAAAACATTCAGTACTTC. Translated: CASSLGVLADTIAKNIQYF.